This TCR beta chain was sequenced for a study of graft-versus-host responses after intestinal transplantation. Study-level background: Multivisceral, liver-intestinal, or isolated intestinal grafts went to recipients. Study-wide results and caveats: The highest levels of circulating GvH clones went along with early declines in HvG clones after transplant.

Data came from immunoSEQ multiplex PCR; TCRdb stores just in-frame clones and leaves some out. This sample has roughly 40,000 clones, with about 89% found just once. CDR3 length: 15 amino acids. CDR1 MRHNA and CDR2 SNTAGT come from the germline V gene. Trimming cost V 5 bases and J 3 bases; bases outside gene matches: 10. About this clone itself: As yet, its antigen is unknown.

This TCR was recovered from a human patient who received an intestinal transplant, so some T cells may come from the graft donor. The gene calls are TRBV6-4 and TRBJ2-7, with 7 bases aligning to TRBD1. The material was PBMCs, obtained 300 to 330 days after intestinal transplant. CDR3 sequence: CASSLEQGPHYEQYF. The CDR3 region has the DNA TGTGCCAGCAGTCTTGAACAGGGGCCCCACTACGAGCAGTACTTC.